This T cell receptor beta chain originates from a study of beta chain features in type 1 diabetes. The isolated RNA, all of it, was reverse transcribed, so expressed TCRB transcripts were what got sequenced. Generated by immunoSEQ multiplex PCR, the TCRdb table keeps only in-frame clones and is missing some. The sample includes a few hundred thousand clones, 25% to 35% of them seen just once. The CDR3 length is 15 residues. Germline V CDR1 and CDR2: ENHRY, SYGVKD. Between the trimmed V and J ends, which lost 8 bases and 3 bases, there was a span of 20 bases. The sequence was obtained from a man younger than 40 in good health. The sample consisted of central memory CD4+ T cells from blood. The rearrangement uses TRBV10-3 and TRBJ2-7; TRBD1 might be the D (7 bases). The CDR3 coding sequence is TGTGCCATCTCGGGGGACAGTATCTCCTTCTACGAGCAGTACTTC. It yields the protein CAISGDSISFYEQYF.